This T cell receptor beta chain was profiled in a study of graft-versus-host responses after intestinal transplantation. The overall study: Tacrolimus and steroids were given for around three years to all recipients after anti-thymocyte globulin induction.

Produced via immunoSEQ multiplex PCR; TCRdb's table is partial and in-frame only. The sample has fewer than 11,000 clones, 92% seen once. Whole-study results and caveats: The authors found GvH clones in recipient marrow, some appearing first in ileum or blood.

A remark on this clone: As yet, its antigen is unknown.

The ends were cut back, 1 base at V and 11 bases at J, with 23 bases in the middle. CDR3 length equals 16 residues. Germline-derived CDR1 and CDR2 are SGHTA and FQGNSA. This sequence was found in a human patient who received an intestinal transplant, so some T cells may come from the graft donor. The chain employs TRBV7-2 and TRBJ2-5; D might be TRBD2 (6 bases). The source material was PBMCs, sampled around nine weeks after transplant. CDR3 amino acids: CASSLEQAAGRQEQYF. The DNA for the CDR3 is TGTGCCAGCAGCTTAGAACAGGCGGCAGGGAGGCAGGAGCAGTACTTC.